These 19 T cell receptor beta chains share one sample of origin, sequenced in a study of CD8 T cells in ankylosing spondylitis. Findings of the study overall: A motif of roughly eight highly homologous TCR beta variants was seen as apparently characteristic of ankylosing spondylitis blood.

TCRdb called the 5' RACE reads again in MiXCR, with one record for every CDR3 protein. This table has approximately 540,000 distinct CDR3 sequences, about 13% appearing once. The antigens of these receptors remain unknown. The sample taken for sequencing was blood, either unsorted or a sorted T cell fraction (not recorded which). The receptors derive from a male donor with ankylosing spondylitis.

This clonotype was found a few times. The chain employs TRBV3-1 and TRBJ2-2; 8 nucleotides align to TRBD2. V dropped 2 bases and J dropped 8; count of bases not matched to a gene: 7. This CDR3 is 15 amino acids long. Germline V gene lookup returns CDR1 LGHDT and CDR2 YNNKEL (reference sequence). The CDR3 loop reads CASSQPRAGEGELFF. The DNA for the CDR3 is TGTGCCAGCAGCCAACCTCGAGCGGGAGAGGGGGAGCTGTTTTTT.

In its sample, this clonotype was seen a few times. The V and J genes are TRBV12-3 or TRBV12-4 and TRBJ2-7, with D possibly being TRBD1 (6 bases). The CDR3 covers 12 residues. The V end lost 9 bases, the J end lost 1 base, and 10 bases lay between the germline ends. DNA of the CDR3: TGTGCCAGACCGGGACATTCCTACGAGCAGTACGTC. Amino acids: CARPGHSYEQYV.

This clonotype was picked up a small number of times. The J gene is TRBJ2-4, the V gene TRBV10-3, with D tentatively TRBD1 (6 bases). The CDR3 sequence is 12 residues long. Trimming shortened V by 4 bases and J by 7 bases, and 8 bases separated the two germline ends. CDR1 is ENHRY, CDR2 SYGVKD, per germline. The CDR3 protein is CAISAQGNIQYF. CDR3 coding DNA: TGTGCCATCAGTGCACAGGGTAACATTCAGTACTTC.

This clonotype has more than one count but fewer than ten. The rearrangement links TRBV7-8 to TRBJ1-4, with D hard to call. V was clipped by 6 bases and J by 0 bases, with 5 bases between them. The CDR3 is 13 amino acids. CDR1 is SGHVS and CDR2 is FQNEAQ in the germline V gene. CDR3 nucleotide sequence: TGTGCCAGCAGTTATGCAACTAATGAAAAACTGTTTTTT. This codes for CASSYATNEKLFF. Full variable domain (rest looked up from reference TRBV7-8 and TRBJ1-4): GAGVSQSPRYKVAKRGQDVALRCDPISGHVSLFWYQQALGQGPEFLTYFQNEAQLDKSGLPSDRFFAERPEGSVSTLKIQRTQQEDSAVYLCASSYATNEKLFFGSGTQLSVL.

In this sample, this clonotype turned up a few times. CDR3 region: CASSQRQGLVSYNEQFF. The CDR3 nucleotides read TGCGCCAGCAGCCAAAGACAGGGGTTAGTTTCCTACAATGAGCAGTTCTTC. The gene calls are TRBV5-1 and TRBJ2-1; 8 bases agree with TRBD1. The CDR3 contains 17 residues. CDR1 and CDR2 from the germline V gene are SGHRS and YFSETQ. J gave up 1 base and V 4 bases, and 10 bases lay outside the gene matches.

This clonotype turned up a few times. The chain joins TRBV5-1 to TRBJ2-5, with 11 bases lining up with TRBD2. Trimming at V came to 4 bases and at J to 4 bases, leaving 6 bases not matched to a gene. CDR1 and CDR2 (germline): SGHRS, YFSETQ. The CDR3 has 15 residues. CDR3 sequence (DNA): TGCGCCAGCAGCCCGGCTCTAGCGGGAGGAGAGACCCAGTACTTC. Its translation: CASSPALAGGETQYF.

This clonotype has a count of ten or more. The rearrangement joins TRBV5-1 to TRBJ2-1, with 15 bases identical to TRBD2. The germline V gene has CDR1 SGHRS and CDR2 YFSETQ. Trimming at V came to 2 bases and at J to 6 bases, leaving 12 bases not matched to a gene. This CDR3 is built from 19 residues. CDR3 sequence reads: CASSFFRTSGRAFLNEQFF. CDR3 sequence (DNA): TGCGCCAGCAGCTTCTTTAGGACTAGCGGGAGGGCCTTTCTCAATGAGCAGTTCTTC.

The V gene is TRBV24-1, the J gene TRBJ2-3; a weak D match, TRBD2 (5 bases). V dropped 4 bases and J dropped 6 bases, with 10 bases sitting between them. In germline, CDR1 is KGHDR, CDR2 SFDVKD. The CDR3 contains 13 residues. The CDR3 DNA is TGTGCCACCAGTGACGGGGTTGAGGATACGCAGTATTTT. Translation: CATSDGVEDTQYF.

The chain uses TRBV5-5 and TRBJ1-2, with D possibly being TRBD1 (5 bases). Germline-derived CDR1 and CDR2 are SGHKS and YYEKEE (reference sequence). V lost 0 bases and J lost 8, with 11 bases in between. The CDR3 loop spans 13 amino acids. For the CDR3, the DNA is TGTGCCAGCAGCTTGGGAGGGGATCGGGGCTACACCTTC. Translating gives CASSLGGDRGYTF.

The chain carries TRBV20-1 and TRBJ1-5, with a weak D call TRBD1 (5 bases). CDR1 DFQATT and CDR2 SNEGSKA come from the germline V gene (reference sequence). V lost 3 bases to trimming and J lost 0 bases, with 15 bases between them. The CDR3 consists of 16 residues. This CDR3 reads CSARGLASFSNQPQHF. The DNA for the CDR3 is TGCAGTGCTAGGGGGCTTGCCAGCTTTAGCAATCAGCCCCAGCATTTT.

The gene calls are TRBV5-1 and TRBJ2-3, with TRBD1 matching over 8 bases. The CDR3 covers 15 residues. V lost 4 bases to trimming and J lost 2 bases; unmatched junction nucleotides: 6. Germline lookup yields CDR1 SGHRS and CDR2 YFSETQ. CDR3 region: CASSKGQVDTDTQYF. CDR3 coding DNA: TGCGCCAGCAGCAAGGGACAGGTGGACACAGATACGCAGTATTTT.

This clonotype was seen a handful of times. The chain joins TRBV12-3 or TRBV12-4 to TRBJ1-1; D is uncertain. The CDR3 is made up of 13 amino acids. Trimming stripped 2 bases from V and 7 bases from J, with 11 bases between. In DNA form, the CDR3 reads TGTGCCAGCAGTTTAACGGCAGCCATTGAAGCTTTCTTT. This translates into CASSLTAAIEAFF.

Only a few counts were recorded for this clonotype. The chain carries TRBV20-1 and TRBJ1-1; a possible D gene is TRBD1 (5 bases). Trimming removed 0 bases at V and 2 bases at J, with 10 bases between. CDR3 size: 14 residues. From germline, CDR1 is DFQATT and CDR2 SNEGSKA (reference sequence). In DNA, the CDR3 is TGCAGTGCTAGAGAACCAAGGGGAAACACTGAAGCTTTCTTT. Amino acid sequence: CSAREPRGNTEAFF.

The chain uses TRBV4-2 and TRBJ2-2, with 9 nucleotides matching TRBD1. V trimming: 1 base; J trimming: 3 bases; junction bases outside the gene matches: 9. The CDR3 covers 18 residues. The germline gives CDR1 LGHNA, CDR2 YNFKEQ. DNA of the CDR3: TGTGCCAGCAGCCAAGTTGTGGGGACAGGGATCGACACCGGGGAGCTGTTTTTT. It yields the protein CASSQVVGTGIDTGELFF.

This clonotype showed up many times. The chain employs TRBV6-2 or TRBV6-3 and TRBJ2-3; TRBD1 agrees at 7 bases. The CDR3 consists of 14 residues. Germline trimming cut 6 bases from V and 2 bases from J; bases unmatched to any gene: 5. The V gene's germline CDR1 is MNHEY and CDR2 SVGEGT. This CDR3 is CASSRGTTTDTQYF. The CDR3 DNA follows: TGTGCCAGCAGCAGGGGGACCACCACAGATACGCAGTATTTT.

The table lists this clonotype with many counts. V and J are TRBV29-1 and TRBJ1-1; D remains unclear. The CDR3 totals 11 residues. Germline CDR1 reads SQVTM; CDR2 reads ANQGSEA. With 8 bases removed from V and 0 bases from J, the gap between germline ends came to 7 bases. The CDR3 protein is CSFRLNTEAFF. CDR3 sequence (DNA): TGCAGCTTTAGGTTGAACACTGAAGCTTTCTTT.

The J gene is TRBJ1-2, the V gene TRBV20-1, with 7 bases fitting TRBD1. V was pared by 0 bases and J by 2 bases, with 6 bases of the junction left unmatched. The length of the CDR3 is 15 residues. CDR1 and CDR2 (germline): DFQATT, SNEGSKA (reference sequence). The CDR3 region has the DNA TGCAGTGCTAGAGATAGGGGGCTTATAAACTATGGCTACACCTTC. The encoded protein is CSARDRGLINYGYTF.

This clonotype was seen many times. This rearrangement joins TRBV7-2 to TRBJ2-3, with D possibly being TRBD2 (5 bases). Germline V gives CDR1 SGHTA, CDR2 FQGNSA. V lost 5 bases, J lost 8 bases, and 14 bases lay in between. The CDR3 runs to 13 residues. CDR3 protein: CASSPLGGGTQYF. The CDR3 DNA sequence: TGTGCCAGCAGCCCACTAGGAGGCGGTACGCAGTATTTT.

This clonotype was seen only a few times. The rearrangement uses TRBV18 and TRBJ2-4; 7 nucleotides align to TRBD1. This CDR3 is built from 14 residues. Trimming cost V 6 bases and J 6 bases; bases outside gene matches: 8. CDR1 and CDR2 (germline): KGHSH, LQKENI. The CDR3 is CASSWGQIGNIQYF. The DNA for the CDR3 is TGTGCCAGCTCCTGGGGACAGATTGGAAACATTCAGTACTTC.